Listed here are 17 T cell receptor beta chains from one sample, sequenced in a study of cytomegalovirus exposure and HLA in healthy donors. PCR involved 60 Vbeta and 13 Jbeta primers. Profiled with immunoSEQ multiplex PCR; TCRdb holds only in-frame clones, not every one. This sample carries approximately 170,000 clones, almost 75% of them seen once, and the ten largest clones take 2.5% to 3.5%. The sequencing input was PBMCs. The source is a woman in her thirties in good health and CMV-seropositive.

V gene TRBV2 combines with J gene TRBJ2-2; 14 nucleotides agree with TRBD2. The CDR3 consists of 15 residues. Looked up from germline, CDR1 is SNHLY and CDR2 is FYNNEI. V lost 7 bases, J lost 5 bases, and 3 bases stayed unmatched. The CDR3 DNA is TGTGCCAGCACGGGGACTAGCGGGAGTACCGGGGAGCTGTTTTTT. It translates to CASTGTSGSTGELFF.

The chain has TRBV10-2 and TRBJ2-7, with 9 bases fitting TRBD1. The V gene end was trimmed by 7 bases and the J gene end by 7 bases; junction bases not matched to a gene: 8. Looked up from germline, CDR1 is WSHSY and CDR2 is SAAADI. CDR3 size: 13 residues. As DNA, the CDR3 is TGCGCCAGCACCGGACAGGGGTTGGGGGAGCAGTACTTC. Its protein product is CASTGQGLGEQYF.

The chain couples TRBV27 to TRBJ1-5; D call uncertain. V was trimmed by 3 bases and J by 3 bases, leaving 6 bases between them. This CDR3 has 13 residues. The germline V gene has CDR1 MNHEY and CDR2 SMNVEV (reference sequence). CDR3 protein: CASSFGDNQPQHF. Written as DNA, the CDR3 is TGTGCCAGCAGTTTCGGTGACAATCAGCCCCAGCATTTT.

The chain is built from TRBV11-2 and TRBJ2-5; TRBD2 matches 7 bases. Germline V lookup: CDR1 SGHAT, CDR2 FQNNGV. With 5 bases clipped from V and 2 bases from J, the junction kept 11 bases outside the gene matches. The CDR3 has 16 amino acids. CDR3 residues: CASSPRGRAGQETQYF. The CDR3 DNA reads TGTGCCAGCAGCCCCCGAGGGAGGGCGGGTCAAGAGACCCAGTACTTC. Based on the CDR3 plus reference TRBV11-2 and TRBJ2-5, the full variable domain is EAGVAQSPRYKIIEKRQSVAFWCNPISGHATLYWYQQILGQGPKLLIQFQNNGVVDDSQLPKDRFSAERLKGVDSTLKIQPAKLEDSAVYLCASSPRGRAGQETQYFGPGTRLLVL.

This rearrangement joins TRBV11-2 to TRBJ2-3, with TRBD2 as a possible D gene (5 bases). Germline values: CDR1 SGHAT, CDR2 FQNNGV. The CDR3 consists of 14 residues. Trimming removed 0 bases from V and 3 bases from J, with 7 bases in between. This CDR3 is CASSLEWETDTQYF. DNA of the CDR3: TGTGCCAGCAGCTTAGAGTGGGAGACAGATACGCAGTATTTT.

This chain joins TRBV2 and TRBJ2-5, with 7 bases identical to TRBD1. Gene TRBJ2-7 matches the end of the DNA better, so the J call may be wrong. Germline V lookup: CDR1 SNHLY, CDR2 FYNNEI. CDR3 length: 12 amino acids. The CDR3 sequence: CASRDRPYEQYF. The CDR3 DNA follows: TGTGCCAGCAGGGACAGGCCCTACGAGCAGTACTTC.

The chain employs TRBV28 and TRBJ1-5; TRBD1 might be the D (6 bases). V lost 4 bases and J lost 0, with 19 bases in between. The germline gives CDR1 MDHEN, CDR2 SYDVKM. The CDR3 covers 18 residues. DNA for the CDR3: TGTGCCAGCAGTTCTTGGGACATAGGAACCTATAGCAATCAGCCCCAGCATTTT. This encodes CASSSWDIGTYSNQPQHF.

This clone has at least ten counts. V gene TRBV5-5 combines with J gene TRBJ2-7, with D uncertain. Germline lookup yields CDR1 SGHKS and CDR2 YYEKEE (reference sequence). The V end was cut by 0 bases, the J end by 4 bases, with 11 bases between. The CDR3 runs to 14 residues. CDR3 bases: TGTGCCAGCAGCTTGGAAGCTGTACCTTACGAGCAGTACTTC. Protein product: CASSLEAVPYEQYF. Combining the CDR3 with reference TRBV5-5 and TRBJ2-7 gives the whole variable domain DAGVTQSPTHLIKTRGQQVTLRCSPISGHKSVSWYQQVLGQGPQFIFQYYEKEERGRGNFPDRFSARQFPNYSSELNVNALLLGDSALYLCASSLEAVPYEQYFGPGTRLTVT.

This clone appeared many times. This chain uses TRBV27 with TRBJ1-1; D might be TRBD1 (5 bases). V shed 7 bases and J shed 0 bases, with 12 bases lying between them. Germline lookup yields CDR1 MNHEY and CDR2 SMNVEV (reference sequence). CDR3 length: 14 residues. The CDR3 here is CASTAGPLNTEAFF. CDR3 DNA sequence: TGTGCCAGCACTGCGGGACCTTTGAACACTGAAGCTTTCTTT.

The chain is built from TRBV5-1 and TRBJ2-2; 8 bases are shared with TRBD1. With V trimmed by 0 bases and J by 5 bases, 6 bases remained unmatched. The CDR3 is 16 residues long. The germline gives CDR1 SGHRS, CDR2 YFSETQ. The CDR3 protein is CASSLDGQGATGELFF. CDR3 DNA sequence: TGCGCCAGCAGCTTGGATGGACAGGGTGCTACCGGGGAGCTGTTTTTT.

This chain uses TRBV27 with TRBJ2-1; D perhaps matches TRBD1 (6 bases). Trimming took off 2 bases at V and 8 bases at J, with 13 bases between the two ends. CDR1 MNHEY and CDR2 SMNVEV come from the germline V gene (reference sequence). CDR3 length equals 14 residues. The DNA for the CDR3 is TGTGCCAGCAGTTTAGATTTCAGGGGTGATGAGCAGTTCTTC. It translates to CASSLDFRGDEQFF.

This clone was seen a handful of times. The rearrangement links TRBV5-1 to TRBJ1-1, with 7 bases lining up with TRBD1. Losses at the gene ends were 4 bases for V and 4 bases for J; bases not matched to a gene: 4. The germline V gene encodes CDR1 SGHRS and CDR2 YFSETQ. The CDR3 consists of 13 residues. CDR3 DNA sequence: TGCGCCAGCAGCCTATCAGGGGGCACTGAAGCTTTCTTT. It translates to CASSLSGGTEAFF. Looking up the rest from reference TRBV5-1 and TRBJ1-1 gives the full variable domain: KAGVTQTPRYLIKTRGQQVTLSCSPISGHRSVSWYQQTPGQGLQFLFEYFSETQRNKGNFPGRFSGRQFSNSRSEMNVSTLELGDSALYLCASSLSGGTEAFFGQGTRLTVV.

The chain is built from TRBV2 and TRBJ2-5, with D possibly TRBD1 on 5 matching bases. The germline CDR1 and CDR2 sequences are SNHLY and FYNNEI. The CDR3 runs to 13 residues. Trimming removed 4 bases from V and 2 bases from J, with 8 bases in between. The CDR3 sequence: CASSGQLQETQYF. In DNA, the CDR3 is TGTGCCAGCAGTGGACAGCTACAAGAGACCCAGTACTTC.

The sample holds a few counts of this clone. This sequence joins TRBV5-6 and TRBJ2-2, with D tentatively TRBD1 (6 bases). The CDR3 has 13 amino acids. CDR1 and CDR2 from the germline V gene are SGHDT and YYEEEE. Trimming removed 3 bases at V and 5 bases at J, with 8 bases between. The chain's CDR3 is CASSWGRTGELFF. In DNA, the CDR3 is TGTGCCAGCAGCTGGGGGCGGACCGGGGAGCTGTTTTTT.

V gene TRBV6-5 combines with J gene TRBJ1-1; D not resolved. The germline V gene encodes CDR1 MNHEY and CDR2 SVGAGI. The CDR3 is 14 residues long. V gave up 5 bases and J gave up 1 base, with 11 bases separating them. The CDR3: CASSTGGQNTEAFF. CDR3 DNA sequence: TGTGCCAGCAGTACCGGAGGCCAGAACACTGAAGCTTTCTTT.

This clone was detected only once. The chain couples TRBV7-2 to TRBJ2-5; D might be TRBD2 (6 bases). Trimming cost V 5 bases and J 5 bases, with 15 bases left between them. This CDR3 region has 14 residues. Germline V gene data show CDR1 as SGHTA and CDR2 as FQGNSA. The CDR3 spells CASSELGTPETQYF. The CDR3 coding sequence is TGTGCCAGCAGCGAACTGGGGACTCCCGAGACCCAGTACTTC.

This clone was found once. The chain joins TRBV4-1 to TRBJ1-5, with 7 bases fitting TRBD1. Germline loops: CDR1 MGHRA, CDR2 YSYEKL. The CDR3 loop spans 14 amino acids. V lost 3 bases, J lost 6 bases, and 5 bases stayed unmatched. DNA of the CDR3: TGCGCCAGCAGCCAGACAGGGACGAGTCAGCCCCAGCATTTT. Amino acids: CASSQTGTSQPQHF.